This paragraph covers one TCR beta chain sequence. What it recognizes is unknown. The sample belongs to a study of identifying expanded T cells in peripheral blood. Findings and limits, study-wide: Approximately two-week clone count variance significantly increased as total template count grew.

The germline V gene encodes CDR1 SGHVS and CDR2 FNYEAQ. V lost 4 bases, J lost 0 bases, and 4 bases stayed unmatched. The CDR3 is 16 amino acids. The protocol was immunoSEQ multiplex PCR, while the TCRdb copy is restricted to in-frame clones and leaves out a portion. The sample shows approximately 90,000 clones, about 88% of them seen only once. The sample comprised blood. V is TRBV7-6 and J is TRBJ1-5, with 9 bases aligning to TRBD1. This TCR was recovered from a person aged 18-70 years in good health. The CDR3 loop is CASSWGQGNSNQPQHF. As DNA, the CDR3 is TGTGCCAGCAGCTGGGGACAGGGAAATAGCAATCAGCCCCAGCATTTT.